These 16 T cell receptor beta chains share one sample of origin, sequenced in a study of OX40 agonist ivuxolimab in advanced cancers. Repertoires were generated with immunoSEQ multiplex PCR, while TCRdb's copy carries only in-frame clones and drops some. Among about 75,000 clones listed, approximately 84% were seen once. The specimen was CD4+ or CD8+ T cells sorted from blood, collected in a trial of the OX40 agonist ivuxolimab. The receptors were sampled from an adult with an advanced solid tumor such as melanoma, head and neck, liver or kidney cancer.

This rearrangement joins TRBV15 to TRBJ2-5, with D unresolved. Germline V gene sequence: CDR1 LNHNV, CDR2 YYDKDF (reference sequence). Deletions cut 2 bases from V and 2 bases from J, with 9 bases between. The CDR3 is 14 amino acids. DNA for the CDR3: TGTGCCACCAGCAGATATACCCAACAAGAGACCCAGTACTTC. It yields the protein CATSRYTQQETQYF.

The CDR3 nucleotides read TGTGCCAGCGCCAGCGGATACGAGCAGTACTTC. It encodes CASASGYEQYF. This chain joins TRBV6-5 and TRBJ2-7; weak D call: TRBD2 (5 bases). The germline gives CDR1 MNHEY, CDR2 SVGAGI. Trimming took 8 bases from V and 4 from J, leaving 9 bases between them. The CDR3 consists of 11 residues.

The genes are TRBV2 and TRBJ2-5; 8 nucleotides align to TRBD1. Per the germline V gene, CDR1 is SNHLY and CDR2 is FYNNEI. V gave up 6 bases and J gave up 1 base; unmatched junction bases: 1. The CDR3 loop spans 13 amino acids. CDR3 loop: CASRDRAQETQYF. The CDR3 DNA is TGTGCCAGCAGGGACAGGGCCCAAGAGACCCAGTACTTC.

V gene TRBV6-5 combines with J gene TRBJ1-4, with no clear D. The CDR3 has 14 residues. V lost 6 bases to trimming and J lost 4 bases, with 12 bases between them. Germline CDR1 MNHEY, CDR2 SVGAGI. CDR3 coding DNA: TGTGCCAGCAGCCTCCCAGGCCGTAATGAAAAACTGTTTTTT. Translating it yields CASSLPGRNEKLFF.

This sequence joins TRBV9 and TRBJ2-7, with a tentative D call TRBD2 (6 bases). The CDR3 sequence is 13 residues long. Germline lookup yields CDR1 SGDLS and CDR2 YYNGEE. V dropped 0 bases and J dropped 6 bases, with 10 bases sitting between them. The chain's CDR3 is CASSVERTTEQYF. CDR3 nucleotide sequence: TGTGCCAGCAGCGTAGAGAGGACTACCGAGCAGTACTTC.

The chain combines TRBV10-1 with TRBJ2-2; 13 nucleotides match TRBD2. The trim removed 6 bases at V and 5 bases at J, leaving 3 bases unmatched. The CDR3 loop spans 15 amino acids. Germline CDR1 reads WNHNN; CDR2 reads SYGVQD (reference sequence). CDR3 sequence reads: CASSPGLAGTGELFF. The CDR3 coding sequence is TGCGCCAGCAGCCCGGGACTAGCGGGAACCGGGGAGCTGTTTTTT.

This clone was detected a few times. The chain uses TRBV4-1 and TRBJ1-5; 7 bases fit TRBD1. This CDR3 spans 15 amino acids. CDR1 and CDR2 (germline): MGHRA, YSYEKL. Germline trimming cut 2 bases from V and 7 bases from J; bases unmatched to any gene: 8. The CDR3 is CASSQRQGQEQPQHF. Here the CDR3 DNA reads TGCGCCAGCAGCCAACGACAGGGTCAAGAGCAGCCCCAGCATTTT.

The rearrangement joins TRBV7-2 to TRBJ1-5, with 7 bases lining up with TRBD1. This CDR3 has 15 amino acids. Trimming took 4 bases from V and 1 from J; bases not matched to a gene: 4. Germline CDR1 and CDR2: SGHTA and FQGNSA. The CDR3 coding sequence is TGTGCCAGCAGCTCCAGGGGGACGAGCAATCAGCCCCAGCATTTT. This sequence encodes CASSSRGTSNQPQHF.

The CDR3 spells CASSYPKTGGTDTQYF. The CDR3, as DNA: TGTGCCAGCAGTTACCCCAAGACAGGGGGTACAGATACGCAGTATTTT. The chain is built from TRBV6-6 and TRBJ2-3, with 9 positions matching TRBD1. Germline V gene lookup returns CDR1 MNHNY and CDR2 SVGAGI (reference sequence). With V trimmed by 2 bases and J by 3 bases, 6 bases remained unmatched. The CDR3 runs 16 residues.

This chain links TRBV5-1 with TRBJ2-3, with D tentatively TRBD2 (7 bases). The germline V and J ends were trimmed by 1 base and 0 bases, with 12 bases remaining between them. CDR1 SGHRS and CDR2 YFSETQ come from the germline V gene. The length of the CDR3 is 16 residues. The DNA for the CDR3 is TGCGCCAGCAGCTTGTGGGGGGGCACTAGCACAGATACGCAGTATTTT. Encoded protein: CASSLWGGTSTDTQYF.

The CDR3 here is CASSWDPRSTEAFF. DNA of the CDR3: TGTGCCAGCAGCTGGGACCCCCGTAGTACTGAAGCTTTCTTT. The chain carries TRBV6-6 and TRBJ1-1; a weak D match, TRBD1 (5 bases). Between the trimmed V and J ends, which lost 6 bases and 5 bases, there was a span of 16 bases. Germline V lookup: CDR1 MNHNY, CDR2 SVGAGI (reference sequence). The CDR3 is 14 residues long.

In this sample, this clone turned up a few times. The chain carries TRBV5-4 and TRBJ1-2; no clear D. Per the germline V gene, CDR1 is SGHNT and CDR2 is YYREEE (reference sequence). The V and J ends lost 3 bases and 0 bases respectively, with 6 bases between them. The length of the CDR3 is 13 residues. As DNA, the CDR3 is TGTGCCAGCAGCTACAACTCTAACTATGGCTACACCTTC. It specifies CASSYNSNYGYTF.

The genes are TRBV5-4 and TRBJ1-2, with D perhaps TRBD1 (5 bases). From germline, CDR1 is SGHNT and CDR2 YYREEE (reference sequence). V was cut by 2 bases and J by 3 bases, with 14 bases left in between. CDR3 size: 15 residues. CDR3 DNA: TGTGCCAGCAGCTTATGGGTTGGAGGGGACTATGGCTACACCTTC. This sequence encodes CASSLWVGGDYGYTF.

The rearrangement links TRBV5-1 to TRBJ2-7; D gene uncertain. The V gene's germline CDR1 is SGHRS and CDR2 YFSETQ. V was cut by 5 bases and J by 5 bases, with 17 bases left in between. The CDR3 contains 14 residues. The CDR3 loop reads CASSSKTSIDEQYF. CDR3 nucleotides: TGCGCCAGCAGTTCGAAAACCTCCATCGACGAGCAGTACTTC.

The rearrangement uses TRBV5-6 and TRBJ2-1, with D unclear. Trimming took 1 base from V and 12 from J, leaving 14 bases between them. Looked up from germline, CDR1 is SGHDT and CDR2 is YYEEEE. This CDR3 is built from 13 residues. The CDR3 sequence is CASSLYRATGQFF. Here the CDR3 DNA reads TGTGCCAGCAGCTTGTATAGGGCTACTGGGCAGTTCTTC.

J is TRBJ2-5 and V is TRBV2; D is unresolved. The CDR3 spans 12 residues. Germline V CDR1 and CDR2: SNHLY, FYNNEI. Trimming removed 4 bases at V and 4 bases at J, with 7 bases between. The CDR3 nucleotides are TGTGCCAGCAGTGGAATGGGAGAGACCCAGTACTTC. As protein: CASSGMGETQYF. The complete variable domain, with remaining parts taken from reference TRBV2 and TRBJ2-5, reads EPEVTQTPSHQVTQMGQEVILRCVPISNHLYFYWYRQILGQKVEFLVSFYNNEISEKSEIFDDQFSVERPDGSNFTLKIRSTKLEDSAMYFCASSGMGETQYFGPGTRLLVL.